The 28 T cell receptor beta chains given below trace back to one sample, sequenced in a study of blood T cells in healthy people across ages. Alongside a J-beta primer mix, a sample-barcoded 5' primer served in a second PCR lasting roughly 7 to 11 cycles. TCRdb redid the calling of the 5' RACE reads with MiXCR, one entry per CDR3 protein. The data hold 870,000 or so distinct CDR3 sequences, with 29% observed a single time. Sequencing was performed on blood. The receptors derive from a woman over 75 in good health.

Only a few counts were recorded for this clonotype. The chain joins TRBV7-2 to TRBJ2-2, with D tentatively TRBD2 (6 bases). Per germline, CDR1 SGHTA and CDR2 FQGNSA. This CDR3 contains 15 residues. V was cut by 7 bases and J by 1 base, with 13 bases left in between. CDR3 bases: TGTGCCAGCACCCCAGTGGGGGGGAACACCGGGGAGCTGTTTTTT. This gives the protein CASTPVGGNTGELFF.

This clonotype was seen at least ten times. The V call is TRBV5-5, the J call TRBJ2-7; D tentatively reads TRBD1 or TRBD2 (6 bases each). The CDR3 contains 15 residues. V was trimmed by 2 bases and J by 2 bases, leaving 14 bases between them. From germline, CDR1 is SGHKS and CDR2 YYEKEE (reference sequence). The DNA of the CDR3 is TGTGCCAGCAGCTTACAGGGAGGCCTAACCTACGAGCAGTACTTC. Its protein is CASSLQGGLTYEQYF.

The chain combines TRBV7-2 with TRBJ2-7, with TRBD2 as a possible D gene (5 bases). Per germline, CDR1 SGHTA and CDR2 FQGNSA. Trimming left V 4 bases short and J 1 base short, with 11 bases between. The CDR3 loop spans 14 amino acids. The DNA for the CDR3 is TGTGCCAGCAGCTCAATGCCGGGATCCTACGAGCAGTACTTC. Its protein product is CASSSMPGSYEQYF.

Regarding this clonotype: This sequence may be a read error, since a much larger clone differs from it by one base. This rearrangement joins TRBV15 to TRBJ1-2; the D gene is possibly TRBD1 (5 bases). The germline CDR1 and CDR2 sequences are LNHNV and YYDKDF (reference sequence). The CDR3 consists of 14 residues. DNA of the CDR3: TGTGCCACCGGCAGAGATGGGGGGAACTATGGCTACACCTTC. It specifies CATGRDGGNYGYTF.

This clonotype was observed many times. This chain links TRBV12-3 or TRBV12-4 with TRBJ2-7, with 10 bases that match TRBD1. This CDR3 is built from 21 residues. The J segment lost 2 bases and the V segment lost 2 bases, leaving 21 bases of the junction unmatched. The CDR3 region is CASSLNPGQGQYRGSPYEQYF. The CDR3 region has the DNA TGTGCCAGCAGTTTAAACCCGGGACAGGGGCAATACAGGGGGTCCCCCTACGAGCAGTACTTC.

In its sample, this clonotype was seen many times. This CDR3 reads CASSLETRSTDTQYF. The CDR3 bases are TGTGCCAGCAGCTTAGAAACCCGCAGCACAGATACGCAGTATTTT. The chain uses TRBV7-2 and TRBJ2-3; no clear D gene. V lost 1 base to trimming and J lost 0 bases, with 8 bases between them. The germline gives CDR1 SGHTA, CDR2 FQGNSA. The CDR3 extends over 15 amino acids.

This rearrangement joins TRBV3-1 to TRBJ1-1; D is undetermined. Germline V gene sequence: CDR1 LGHDT, CDR2 YNNKEL (reference sequence). V lost 3 bases, J lost 6 bases, and 8 bases lay in between. This CDR3 contains 12 residues. CDR3 DNA: TGTGCCAGCAGCCACAGCGGCGCTGAAGCTTTCTTT. This sequence encodes CASSHSGAEAFF.

The chain employs TRBV7-2 and TRBJ2-5; 10 nucleotides agree with TRBD2. TRBJ2-7 explains the end of the DNA better; the J call may be wrong. The germline gives CDR1 SGHTA, CDR2 FQGNSA. The CDR3 loop spans 13 amino acids. This CDR3 is CASTGLASYEQYF. CDR3 nucleotide sequence: TGTGCCAGCACGGGACTAGCGTCATACGAGCAGTACTTC.

This clonotype was seen only once. The chain uses TRBV27 and TRBJ2-7; possible D gene TRBD1, 6 bases. Germline CDR1 and CDR2: MNHEY and SMNVEV (reference sequence). The ends were cut back, 6 bases at V and 7 bases at J, with 19 bases in the middle. The CDR3 is made up of 14 amino acids. CDR3 residues: CASRPGTNPGEQYF. The CDR3 DNA is TGTGCCAGCAGACCCGGGACAAACCCAGGGGAGCAGTACTTC.

On this clonotype: The CDR3 does not end in the conserved phenylalanine or tryptophan, so this is likely a read error. The chain has TRBV12-3 or TRBV12-4 and TRBJ1-6, with no clear D. V was shortened by 3 bases and J by 6 bases, with 12 bases between the two germline ends. The CDR3 is made up of 15 amino acids. Here the CDR3 reads CASSFEAGSNSPLHL. The CDR3 coding sequence is TGTGCCAGCAGTTTCGAGGCTGGGAGTAATTCACCCCTCCACCTT.

The chain links TRBV7-2 to TRBJ2-3; TRBD1 matches 7 bases. The V gene end was trimmed by 2 bases and the J gene end by 6 bases; junction bases not matched to a gene: 11. The CDR3 contains 16 residues. Germline V CDR1 and CDR2: SGHTA, FQGNSA. CDR3 protein: CASSLRVGQISDTQYF. In nucleotides, the CDR3 is TGTGCCAGCAGCTTAAGGGTGGGACAGATCTCCGATACGCAGTATTTT.

In the case of this clonotype: A much larger clone differs by one base, so this may be a read error. V and J are TRBV20-1 and TRBJ2-1, with TRBD2 as a possible D gene (6 bases). The DNA end lines up better with TRBJ2-7; the J call may be wrong. Per germline, CDR1 DFQATT and CDR2 SNEGSKA (reference sequence). The CDR3 contains 15 residues. The CDR3 reads CSARDASASYNEQYF. The DNA for the CDR3 is TGCAGTGCTAGAGATGCTAGCGCGTCCTACAATGAGCAGTACTTC.

This clonotype appeared a few times. V gene TRBV6-6 combines with J gene TRBJ1-1; D is undetermined. V was trimmed by 2 bases and J by 6 bases, leaving 7 bases between them. The CDR3 length is 12 residues. Germline CDR1 reads MNHNY; CDR2 reads SVGAGI (reference sequence). In DNA form, the CDR3 reads TGTGCCAGCAGTTACGGGAGAGCTGAAGCTTTCTTT. Translation gives CASSYGRAEAFF.

The sample holds a few counts of this clonotype. The gene calls are TRBV7-2 and TRBJ2-2, with a tentative D call TRBD1 (6 bases). CDR3 length: 14 residues. Per germline, CDR1 SGHTA and CDR2 FQGNSA. Trimming removed 10 bases from V and 1 base from J, with 13 bases in between. The CDR3 nucleotides read TGTGCCACCCTGGGGGCGGGGAACACCGGGGAGCTGTTTTTT. Amino acid sequence: CATLGAGNTGELFF.

This clonotype has a count of ten or more. The chain carries TRBV9 and TRBJ1-2; D call uncertain. Germline V lookup: CDR1 SGDLS, CDR2 YYNGEE. V lost 0 bases and J lost 2, with 8 bases in between. The CDR3 is made up of 14 amino acids. DNA of the CDR3: TGTGCCAGCAGCGTAGATAACAGCAACTATGGCTACACCTTC. This codes for CASSVDNSNYGYTF. The whole variable domain, filled in from reference TRBV9 and TRBJ1-2, reads DSGVTQTPKHLITATGQRVTLRCSPRSGDLSVYWYQQSLDQGLQFLIQYYNGEERAKGNILERFSAQQFPDLHSELNLSSLELGDSALYFCASSVDNSNYGYTFGSGTRLTVV.

On this clonotype itself: A much larger clone lies one base from this, so it may be a read error. V gene TRBV29-1 combines with J gene TRBJ1-6; D not resolved. CDR1 and CDR2 (germline): SQVTM, ANQGSEA. There are 14 residues in the CDR3. The CDR3 is CSVAGESYNSLLHF. In nucleotides, the CDR3 is TGCAGCGTCGCCGGGGAGTCCTATAATTCACTCCTCCACTTT.

The chain links TRBV6-5 to TRBJ1-2; TRBD1 is a possible D gene (5 bases). The CDR3 runs 15 residues. The germline CDR1 and CDR2 sequences are MNHEY and SVGAGI. Trimming left V 6 bases short and J 2 bases short, with 16 bases between. The CDR3: CASSSRGKGNYGYTF. CDR3 sequence (DNA): TGTGCCAGCAGCAGCCGGGGCAAAGGGAACTATGGCTACACCTTC.

V gene TRBV19 combines with J gene TRBJ2-1, with 7 bases matching TRBD1. Trimming cost V 5 bases and J 5 bases; bases outside gene matches: 6. Per germline, CDR1 LNHDA and CDR2 SQIVND (reference sequence). The CDR3 length is 14 residues. CDR3 in amino acids: CASSLGQSNNEQFF. DNA for the CDR3: TGTGCCAGTAGTTTGGGACAGTCAAACAATGAGCAGTTCTTC.

This clonotype has at least ten counts. The chain links TRBV6-2 or TRBV6-3 to TRBJ2-3; 9 bases align to TRBD1. Germline assignment: CDR1 MNHEY and CDR2 SVGEGT. After removal of 0 bases from V and 4 bases from J, the junction contained 8 bases not matched to a gene. This CDR3 is built from 17 residues. The CDR3: CASSYSIVQGAADTQYF. The CDR3 DNA reads TGTGCCAGCAGTTACTCGATAGTACAGGGGGCGGCAGATACGCAGTATTTT.

The chain uses TRBV7-8 and TRBJ2-1, with D maybe TRBD2 (5 bases). CDR1 SGHVS and CDR2 FQNEAQ come from the germline V gene. This CDR3 has 16 amino acids. Deletions cut 2 bases from V and 0 bases from J, with 11 bases between. CDR3 DNA sequence: TGTGCCAGCAGCTTATATCGGGGAAGCTCCTACAATGAGCAGTTCTTC. Amino acid sequence: CASSLYRGSSYNEQFF.

This clonotype was found a few times. The CDR3 DNA is TGCAGTGCTAGCACTAGCGGGGGCCTAAGCGCAGATACGCAGTATTTT. Translated, it gives CSASTSGGLSADTQYF. The rearrangement joins TRBV20-1 to TRBJ2-3, with TRBD2 identical over 11 bases. Trimming removed 3 bases from V and 4 bases from J; junction bases left unmatched: 9. Germline-derived CDR1 and CDR2 are DFQATT and SNEGSKA (reference sequence). The CDR3 covers 16 residues.

This clonotype was detected many times. V usage is TRBV5-1 and J usage is TRBJ2-1; D possibly corresponds to TRBD1 (5 bases). The CDR3 is made up of 15 amino acids. The V gene's germline CDR1 is SGHRS and CDR2 YFSETQ. The V gene lost 0 bases and the J gene lost 3 bases, with 10 bases spanning the gap. CDR3 region: CASSLEPGFYNEQFF. The CDR3 coding sequence is TGCGCCAGCAGCTTGGAGCCAGGGTTCTACAATGAGCAGTTCTTC.

As for this clonotype: An end of the junction does not agree with germline; a read error may underlie this. The rearrangement links TRBV11-2 to TRBJ1-5; TRBD1 matches 10 bases. CDR3 length: 17 amino acids. The V gene's germline CDR1 is SGHAT and CDR2 FQNNGV. For the CDR3, the DNA is TGTGCCAGCAGCCAGAACTCGGGACAGGGGTCAAATCATCCCCAGCATTTT. Its translation is CASSQNSGQGSNHPQHF.

This clonotype is a singleton in its sample. A single base separates this from a much larger clone, so it may be a read error. The gene calls are TRBV15 and TRBJ2-1; D is possibly TRBD2 (6 bases). Germline CDR1 is LNHNV and CDR2 is YYDKDF (reference sequence). There are 15 residues in the CDR3. CDR3 protein: CATSRGTGGYSEQFF. CDR3 DNA sequence: TGTGCCACCAGCAGAGGGACCGGGGGATACAGTGAGCAGTTCTTC.

The chain carries TRBV9 and TRBJ2-1; 14 bases are a match to TRBD2. CDR3 length: 15 amino acids. Germline V gene lookup returns CDR1 SGDLS and CDR2 YYNGEE. The ends lost 0 bases at V and 10 bases at J; junction bases unmatched: 3. CDR3 DNA sequence: TGTGCCAGCAGCGTAGAGGGACTAGCGGGAGAAGAGCAGTTCTTC. Encoded protein: CASSVEGLAGEEQFF.

This clonotype was picked up many times. The V gene is TRBV4-1, the J gene TRBJ2-5; D is uncertain. The germline V and J ends were trimmed by 0 bases and 0 bases, with 8 bases remaining between them. The V gene's germline CDR1 is MGHRA and CDR2 YSYEKL. This CDR3 spans 15 amino acids. In nucleotides, the CDR3 is TGCGCCAGCAGCCAAGATGGAACGTACCAAGAGACCCAGTACTTC. This translates into CASSQDGTYQETQYF.

This clonotype was counted ten times or more. The CDR3 region is CASSLFQGASTDTQYF. The CDR3 DNA reads as TGTGCCAGCAGCTTATTCCAGGGGGCAAGCACAGATACGCAGTATTTT. This chain uses TRBV7-8 with TRBJ2-3; 8 nucleotides match TRBD1. The CDR3 runs to 16 residues. Germline V gives CDR1 SGHVS, CDR2 FQNEAQ. Unmatched junction bases numbered 4, after V lost 2 bases and J lost 0 bases.

The rearrangement uses TRBV6-1 and TRBJ2-3; TRBD1 aligns across 9 bases. The length of the CDR3 is 14 residues. V lost 6 bases to trimming and J lost 10 bases; unmatched junction nucleotides: 11. From germline, CDR1 is MNHNS and CDR2 SASEGT. The CDR3 coding sequence is TGTGCCAGCAGGAAACTAGGACAGGGGAACCCGCAGTATTTT. It is translated as CASRKLGQGNPQYF.